This T cell receptor (beta chain) is from a study of T cell responses to AZD1222 COVID-19 vaccine. Overall study findings and caveats: Reports indicate that nearly half of spike-specific TCRs are directed at unmutated variant regions. Distributed over spike, vaccine-associated CD4 TCRs predominated at 160-218 and 743-854.

Germline trimming cut 5 bases from V and 6 bases from J; bases unmatched to any gene: 9. This CDR3 contains 16 residues. Germline V gene sequence: CDR1 MNHEY, CDR2 SMNVEV (reference sequence). Remarks on this clone: The antigen is undetermined.

The repertoire was sequenced with immunoSEQ multiplex PCR; TCRdb's copy has only in-frame clones and lacks some. The table lists roughly 150,000 clones, over 90% of them singletons. This TCR was sampled from an adult in good health. The chain links TRBV27 to TRBJ2-2; 10 nucleotides align to TRBD2. This specimen was peripheral blood, taken on day 0 of AZD1222 vaccination. The CDR3 sequence is CASSNPTSGIAGELFF. The CDR3, as DNA: TGTGCCAGCAGTAACCCTACTAGCGGGATTGCCGGGGAGCTGTTTTTT.